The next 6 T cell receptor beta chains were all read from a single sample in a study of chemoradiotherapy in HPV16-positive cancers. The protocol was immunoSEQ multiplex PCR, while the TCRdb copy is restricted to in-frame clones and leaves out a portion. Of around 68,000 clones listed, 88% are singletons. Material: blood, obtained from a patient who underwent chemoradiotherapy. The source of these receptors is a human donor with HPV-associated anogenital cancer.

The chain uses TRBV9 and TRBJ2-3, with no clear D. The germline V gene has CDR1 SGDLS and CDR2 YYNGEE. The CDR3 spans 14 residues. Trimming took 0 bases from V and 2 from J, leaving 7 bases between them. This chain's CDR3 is CASSVEQNTDTQYF. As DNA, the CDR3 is TGTGCCAGCAGCGTAGAACAGAACACAGATACGCAGTATTTT.

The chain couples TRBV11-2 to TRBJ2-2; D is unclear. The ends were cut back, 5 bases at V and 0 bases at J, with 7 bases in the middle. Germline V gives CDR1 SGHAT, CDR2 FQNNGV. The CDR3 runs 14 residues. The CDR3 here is CASSPRTNTGELFF. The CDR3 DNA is TGTGCCAGCAGCCCAAGGACGAACACCGGGGAGCTGTTTTTT.

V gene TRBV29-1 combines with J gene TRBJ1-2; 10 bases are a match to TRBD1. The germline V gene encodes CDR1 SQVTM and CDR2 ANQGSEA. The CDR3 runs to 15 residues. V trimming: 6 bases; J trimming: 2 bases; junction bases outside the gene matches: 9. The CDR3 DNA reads TGCAGCGTCGGGGACAGGGGTGAGGGGAACTATGGCTACACCTTC. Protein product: CSVGDRGEGNYGYTF.

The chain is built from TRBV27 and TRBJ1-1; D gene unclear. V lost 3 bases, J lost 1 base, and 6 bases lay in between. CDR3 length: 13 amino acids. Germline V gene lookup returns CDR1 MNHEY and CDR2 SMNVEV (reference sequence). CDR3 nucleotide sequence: TGTGCCAGCAGTTTCCCGGGGAACACTGAAGCTTTCTTT. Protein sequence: CASSFPGNTEAFF.

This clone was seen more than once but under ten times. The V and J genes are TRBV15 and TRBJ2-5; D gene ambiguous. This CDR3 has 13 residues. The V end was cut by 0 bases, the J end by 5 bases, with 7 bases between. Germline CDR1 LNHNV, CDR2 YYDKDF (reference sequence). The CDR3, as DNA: TGTGCCACCAGCAGAGATAGTACGGAGACCCAGTACTTC. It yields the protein CATSRDSTETQYF.

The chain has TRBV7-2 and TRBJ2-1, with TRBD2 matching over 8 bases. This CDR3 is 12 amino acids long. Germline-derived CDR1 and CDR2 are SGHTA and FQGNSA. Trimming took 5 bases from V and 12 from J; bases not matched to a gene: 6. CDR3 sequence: CASSRSGGGQFF. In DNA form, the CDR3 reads TGTGCCAGCAGCCGGAGCGGGGGCGGGCAGTTCTTC.